These 23 T cell receptor beta chains share one sample of origin, sequenced in a study of response to subunit inactivated influenza vaccine. TCRdb re-derived calls from the RT-PCR reads in MiXCR, one entry per CDR3 protein. The sample holds more than 700,000 distinct CDR3 sequences, around 21% seen once. The sample was PBMCs from blood, taken around 5 days after vaccination. These receptors came from a man aged 45-65 years who received an inactivated influenza vaccine.

This chain connects TRBV10-2 to TRBJ2-3; no reliable D call. The CDR3 sequence is 13 residues long. Trimming removed 3 bases at V and 1 base at J, with 5 bases between. The germline V gene has CDR1 WSHSY and CDR2 SAAADI. The CDR3 DNA follows: TGCGCCAGCAGTGATCGGCGCACAGATACGCAGTATTTT. Translated: CASSDRRTDTQYF.

V gene TRBV2 combines with J gene TRBJ2-1; a weak D match, TRBD2 (6 bases). CDR3 size: 15 residues. Trimming cost V 1 base and J 3 bases, with 10 bases left between them. CDR1 is SNHLY, CDR2 FYNNEI, per germline. The CDR3 nucleotides are TGTGCCAGCAGTGAAGTTTCTAGCGTCTACAATGAGCAGTTCTTC. Its translation: CASSEVSSVYNEQFF.

This chain uses TRBV15 with TRBJ2-1, with D unresolved. The CDR3 covers 13 residues. Between the trimmed V and J ends, which lost 3 bases and 9 bases, there was a span of 12 bases. CDR1 and CDR2 from the germline V gene are LNHNV and YYDKDF (reference sequence). The CDR3: CATSRDLVGEQFF. In DNA, the CDR3 is TGTGCCACCAGCAGGGACCTAGTTGGTGAGCAGTTCTTC.

This sequence joins TRBV5-1 and TRBJ2-7; unclear D gene. CDR1 is SGHRS and CDR2 is YFSETQ in the germline V gene. The V gene lost 4 bases and the J gene lost 3 bases, with 14 bases spanning the gap. The CDR3 has 14 residues. The CDR3 is CASSMADGNYEQYF. CDR3 coding DNA: TGCGCCAGCAGCATGGCGGACGGAAACTACGAGCAGTACTTC. Supplemented by reference TRBV5-1 and TRBJ2-7, the full variable domain reads KAGVTQTPRYLIKTRGQQVTLSCSPISGHRSVSWYQQTPGQGLQFLFEYFSETQRNKGNFPGRFSGRQFSNSRSEMNVSTLELGDSALYLCASSMADGNYEQYFGPGTRLTVT.

The sample holds a few counts of this clonotype. This rearrangement joins TRBV2 to TRBJ2-1; no definite D call. With 8 bases removed from V and 0 bases from J, the gap between germline ends came to 14 bases. The germline V gene encodes CDR1 SNHLY and CDR2 FYNNEI. The CDR3 runs to 15 residues. The CDR3 loop is CASGQKSSSYNEQFF. The CDR3 DNA follows: TGTGCCAGCGGCCAGAAAAGTAGCTCCTACAATGAGCAGTTCTTC.

A few counts support this clonotype. The chain couples TRBV7-9 to TRBJ1-2; D perhaps matches TRBD1 (5 bases). Trimming left V 2 bases short and J 12 bases short, with 16 bases between. This CDR3 region has 13 residues. CDR1 is SEHNR and CDR2 is FQNEAQ in the germline V gene (reference sequence). The CDR3 coding sequence is TGTGCCAGCAGCTTATCCGGGACCGTTGTGAACACCTTC. Protein sequence: CASSLSGTVVNTF.

This clonotype was seen a handful of times. V gene TRBV30 combines with J gene TRBJ1-2; D is ambiguous. Germline values: CDR1 GTSNPN, CDR2 SVGIG (reference sequence). The CDR3 has 12 residues. V lost 2 bases to trimming and J lost 8 bases, with 12 bases between them. This chain's CDR3 is CAWSYNGVGYTF. The CDR3 DNA reads TGTGCCTGGAGTTACAACGGGGTCGGCTACACCTTC.

This clonotype was counted between two and nine times. The V gene is TRBV29-1, the J gene TRBJ2-7, with D possibly TRBD1 on 6 matching bases. V was cut by 3 bases and J by 0 bases, with 9 bases left in between. Germline CDR1 reads SQVTM; CDR2 reads ANQGSEA. This CDR3 is built from 13 residues. CDR3 amino acids: CSVDGGHSYEQYF. The DNA of the CDR3 is TGCAGCGTTGATGGGGGACACTCCTACGAGCAGTACTTC.

This chain connects TRBV7-2 to TRBJ2-1; a weak D match, TRBD2 (5 bases). Germline V CDR1 and CDR2: SGHTA, FQGNSA. V was pared by 7 bases and J by 5 bases, with 15 bases between. The CDR3 extends over 14 amino acids. The CDR3 DNA follows: TGTGCCAGCACCCCTAGTCGGGAACACAATGAGCAGTTCTTC. It is translated as CASTPSREHNEQFF.

The rearrangement links TRBV29-1 to TRBJ2-3; D is possibly TRBD1 (6 bases). This CDR3 contains 12 residues. The germline V gene encodes CDR1 SQVTM and CDR2 ANQGSEA. Trimming shortened V by 8 bases and J by 3 bases, and 12 bases separated the two germline ends. CDR3 DNA sequence: TGCAGCCTCAGGGGTTTTACAGATACGCAGTATTTT. Its translation is CSLRGFTDTQYF.

The chain is built from TRBV12-3 or TRBV12-4 and TRBJ2-1; possible D gene TRBD1, 6 bases. The CDR3 is 16 amino acids. V lost 6 bases to trimming and J lost 6 bases, with 21 bases between them. CDR3 sequence: CASRDLQGKGGNEQFF. The CDR3 coding sequence is TGTGCCAGCAGGGATCTACAGGGAAAAGGGGGCAATGAGCAGTTCTTC.

This clonotype was counted a few times. The chain joins TRBV6-1 to TRBJ2-1; D remains ambiguous. Trimming left V 7 bases short and J 7 bases short, with 20 bases between. Germline V gives CDR1 MNHNS, CDR2 SASEGT. The CDR3 is 15 residues long. For the CDR3, the DNA is TGTGCCAGCATCAAGGGCAGGCTTGGTGGGAATGAGCAGTTCTTC. Its protein product is CASIKGRLGGNEQFF.

The gene calls are TRBV7-9 and TRBJ1-2; D not resolved. The CDR3 extends over 15 amino acids. V was trimmed by 0 bases and J by 2 bases, leaving 10 bases between them. The V gene's germline CDR1 is SEHNR and CDR2 FQNEAQ (reference sequence). The CDR3, as DNA: TGTGCCAGCAGCTTAGCCGGGCAGAGAAACTATGGCTACACCTTC. Its translation: CASSLAGQRNYGYTF.

The chain links TRBV6-1 to TRBJ2-1; 8 bases line up with TRBD1. The CDR3 loop spans 15 amino acids. Per germline, CDR1 MNHNS and CDR2 SASEGT. The ends lost 2 bases at V and 9 bases at J; junction bases unmatched: 9. The CDR3 protein is CASSEIGQGVGEQFF. CDR3 nucleotides: TGTGCCAGCAGTGAAATAGGACAGGGAGTTGGTGAGCAGTTCTTC.

The CDR3 protein is CASSLVGLAGGTDTQYF. In DNA, the CDR3 is TGTGCCAGCAGCTTAGTAGGCCTAGCGGGGGGCACAGATACGCAGTATTTT. The chain links TRBV11-2 to TRBJ2-3; 10 positions match TRBD2. J was trimmed by 1 base and V by 1 base; bases with no gene match: 5. This CDR3 contains 17 residues. The germline V gene has CDR1 SGHAT and CDR2 FQNNGV.

The chain uses TRBV28 and TRBJ2-7; no definite D call. Trimming stripped 1 base from V and 2 bases from J, with 12 bases between. Germline CDR1 reads MDHEN; CDR2 reads SYDVKM. There are 15 residues in the CDR3. CDR3 loop: CASSLSLTATYEQYF. Written as DNA, the CDR3 is TGTGCCAGCAGTTTATCCCTGACCGCTACCTACGAGCAGTACTTC.

The genes are TRBV20-1 and TRBJ2-7, with 7 nucleotides matching TRBD1. V shed 4 bases, J shed 6 bases, and the junction held 6 bases outside the gene matches. Germline loops: CDR1 DFQATT, CDR2 SNEGSKA (reference sequence). This CDR3 region has 12 residues. The CDR3 loop is CSATGQATEQYF. The CDR3 DNA reads TGCAGTGCTACCGGACAGGCGACCGAGCAGTACTTC.

This clonotype has just a few counts. CDR3 amino acids: CASSQNDGQLYGYTF. For the CDR3, the DNA is TGCGCCAGCAGCCAAAACGACGGACAACTCTATGGCTACACCTTC. The chain couples TRBV5-1 to TRBJ1-2; maybe TRBD1 (5 bases). Trimming took 4 bases from V and 4 from J, leaving 17 bases between them. This CDR3 has 15 amino acids. The germline CDR1 and CDR2 sequences are SGHRS and YFSETQ.

J is TRBJ2-7 and V is TRBV20-1; no clear D. Deletions cut 2 bases from V and 4 bases from J, with 15 bases between. CDR1 and CDR2 from the germline V gene are DFQATT and SNEGSKA (reference sequence). The CDR3 is made up of 14 amino acids. The CDR3 sequence is CSARMLGLEYEQYF. The CDR3 nucleotides read TGCAGTGCTAGAATGCTTGGGTTAGAATACGAGCAGTACTTC.

The V and J genes are TRBV21-1 and TRBJ2-1; the D call TRBD1 from the table was never checked on the DNA. TRBV21-1 corresponds to a pseudogene. This CDR3 has 19 amino acids. The CDR3 DNA is TGTGCCAGCAGCACGCGGGACCCGCGAGAACTCGGGATGTACAATGAGCAGTTCTTC. Encoded protein: CASSTRDPRELGMYNEQFF.

The chain couples TRBV5-1 to TRBJ1-1; D is undetermined. This CDR3 spans 14 amino acids. The germline V gene encodes CDR1 SGHRS and CDR2 YFSETQ. V gave up 4 bases and J gave up 5 bases, with 15 bases separating them. Written as DNA, the CDR3 is TGCGCCAGCAGCCCTCGGACCTTAGTAACTGAAGCTTTCTTT. Translation gives CASSPRTLVTEAFF.

At least ten counts were recorded for this clonotype. This chain connects TRBV5-1 to TRBJ1-1; D gene unclear. Germline V gene lookup returns CDR1 SGHRS and CDR2 YFSETQ. The CDR3 is 14 residues long. The V and J ends lost 0 bases and 4 bases respectively, with 10 bases between them. CDR3 protein: CASSLAAQTTEAFF. The CDR3 DNA follows: TGCGCCAGCAGCTTGGCTGCACAGACCACTGAAGCTTTCTTT. The full variable domain, its missing parts supplied by reference TRBV5-1 and TRBJ1-1, is KAGVTQTPRYLIKTRGQQVTLSCSPISGHRSVSWYQQTPGQGLQFLFEYFSETQRNKGNFPGRFSGRQFSNSRSEMNVSTLELGDSALYLCASSLAAQTTEAFFGQGTRLTVV.

This clonotype was seen at least ten times. V is TRBV12-3 or TRBV12-4 and J is TRBJ2-5; D unresolved. The CDR3 runs 11 residues. V gave up 5 bases and J gave up 5 bases, with 6 bases separating them. For the CDR3, the DNA is TGTGCCAGCAGTGCCACGGAGACCCAGTACTTC. Translated: CASSATETQYF.